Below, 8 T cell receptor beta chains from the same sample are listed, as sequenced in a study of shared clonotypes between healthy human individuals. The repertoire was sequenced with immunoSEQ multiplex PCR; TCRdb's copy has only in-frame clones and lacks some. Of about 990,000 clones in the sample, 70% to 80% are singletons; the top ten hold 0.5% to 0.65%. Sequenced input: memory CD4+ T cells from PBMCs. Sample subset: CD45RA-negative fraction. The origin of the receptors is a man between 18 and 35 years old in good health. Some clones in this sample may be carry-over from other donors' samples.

Here the CDR3 reads CASSQGNSGGETQYF. The CDR3 DNA reads as TGCGCCAGCAGCCAAGGAAATTCGGGGGGAGAGACCCAGTACTTC. The rearrangement joins TRBV4-1 to TRBJ2-5, with TRBD2 identical over 7 bases. The CDR3 runs to 15 residues. CDR1 and CDR2 (germline): MGHRA, YSYEKL. The ends lost 1 base at V and 4 bases at J; junction bases unmatched: 6.

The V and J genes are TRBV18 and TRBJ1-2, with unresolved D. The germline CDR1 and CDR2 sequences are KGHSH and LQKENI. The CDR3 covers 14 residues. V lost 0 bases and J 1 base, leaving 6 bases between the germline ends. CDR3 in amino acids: CASSPPTVNYGYTF. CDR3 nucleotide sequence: TGTGCCAGCTCACCACCTACCGTTAACTATGGCTACACCTTC.

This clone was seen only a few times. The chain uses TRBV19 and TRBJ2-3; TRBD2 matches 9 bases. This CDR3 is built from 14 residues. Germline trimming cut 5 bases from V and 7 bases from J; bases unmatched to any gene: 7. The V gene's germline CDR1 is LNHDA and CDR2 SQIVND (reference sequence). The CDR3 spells CASSPGRGGYTQYF. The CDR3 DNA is TGTGCCAGTAGTCCAGGGCGGGGGGGATATACGCAGTATTTT.

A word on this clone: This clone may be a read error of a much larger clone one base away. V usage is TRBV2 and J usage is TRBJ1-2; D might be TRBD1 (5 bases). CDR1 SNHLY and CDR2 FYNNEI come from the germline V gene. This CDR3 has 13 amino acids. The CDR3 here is CVSSIRDSGGYTF. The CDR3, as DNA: TGTGTCAGCAGCATCCGGGACTCCGGCGGCTACACCTTC.

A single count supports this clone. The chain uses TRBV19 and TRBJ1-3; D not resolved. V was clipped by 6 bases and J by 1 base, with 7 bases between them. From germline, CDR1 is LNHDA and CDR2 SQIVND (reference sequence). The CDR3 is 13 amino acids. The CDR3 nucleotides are TGTGCCAGTAGACATACTTCTGGAAACACCATATATTTT. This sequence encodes CASRHTSGNTIYF. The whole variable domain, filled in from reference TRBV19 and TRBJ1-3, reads DGGITQSPKYLFRKEGQNVTLSCEQNLNHDAMYWYRQDPGQGLRLIYYSQIVNDFQKGDIAEGYSVSREKKESFPLTVTSAQKNPTAFYLCASRHTSGNTIYFGEGSWLTVV.

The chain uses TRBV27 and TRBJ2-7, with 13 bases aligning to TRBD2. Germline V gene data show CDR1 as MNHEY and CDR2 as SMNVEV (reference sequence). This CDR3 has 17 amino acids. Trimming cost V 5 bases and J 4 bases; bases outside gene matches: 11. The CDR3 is CASSQGLAGVEGYEQYF. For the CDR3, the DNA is TGTGCCAGCAGTCAAGGACTAGCGGGAGTGGAAGGGTACGAGCAGTACTTC.

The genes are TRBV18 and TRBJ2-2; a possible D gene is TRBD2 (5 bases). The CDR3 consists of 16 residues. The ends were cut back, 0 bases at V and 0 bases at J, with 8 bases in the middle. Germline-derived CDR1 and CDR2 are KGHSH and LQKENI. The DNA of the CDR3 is TGTGCCAGCTCACCACCCAGCGGAGCGAACACCGGGGAGCTGTTTTTT. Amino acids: CASSPPSGANTGELFF. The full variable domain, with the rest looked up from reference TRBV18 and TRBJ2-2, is NAGVMQNPRHLVRRRGQEARLRCSPMKGHSHVYWYRQLPEEGLKFMVYLQKENIIDESGMPKERFSAEFPKEGPSILRIQQVVRGDSAAYFCASSPPSGANTGELFFGEGSRLTVL.

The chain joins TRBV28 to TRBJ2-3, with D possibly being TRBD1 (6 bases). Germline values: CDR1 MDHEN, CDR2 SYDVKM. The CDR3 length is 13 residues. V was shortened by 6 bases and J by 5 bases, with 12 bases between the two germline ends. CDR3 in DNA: TGTGCCAGCAGGCGGACAGCTATAGATACGCAGTATTTT. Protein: CASRRTAIDTQYF.